These T cell receptor beta chains were read from a single sample in a study of radiotherapy plus CTLA-4 blockade in lung cancer. Using immunoSEQ multiplex PCR, the repertoire was profiled, and TCRdb retains in-frame clones only, with some absent. This table holds about 84,000 clones, around 72% found once. Specimen: peripheral blood, collected from a patient treated with radiotherapy plus ipilimumab. The source of these receptors is a human donor with non-small cell lung cancer that progressed on radiotherapy plus ipilimumab. CDR3s include the opening cysteine and the closing phenylalanine or tryptophan. A D gene is named only where the DNA matches it firmly. Clone sizes are given selectively: once, few, many, or a class where the clone is expanded.

J gene,V gene,D gene,clone size,CDR3 DNA,CDR3 protein
TRBJ2-7,TRBV27,.,.,TGTGCCAGCAGTTTTGGCGGCGCAGGGTCCTACGAGCAGTACTTC,CASSFGGAGSYEQYF
TRBJ1-3,TRBV7-8,.,.,TGTGCCAGCAGCTTAATTGGCCGTAGCTCTGGAAACACCATATATTTT,CASSLIGRSSGNTIYF
TRBJ1-1,TRBV7-9,.,.,TGTGCCAGCAGCGGCCGTCTTGCGAACACTGAAGCTTTCTTT,CASSGRLANTEAFF
TRBJ2-2,TRBV2,TRBD1,.,TGTGCCAGCAAAGGACAGGGAGGCACCGGGGAGCTGTTTTTT,CASKGQGGTGELFF
TRBJ2-1,TRBV7-9,.,.,TGTGCCAGCAGCCCCCGGACAGGTCTGAAGGGGGGAACCTACAATGAGCAGTTCTTC,CASSPRTGLKGGTYNEQFF
TRBJ1-1,TRBV4-1,TRBD1,.,TGCGCCAGCAGCCCCTCTGGGACAGGGGAAGCTTTCTTT,CASSPSGTGEAFF
TRBJ1-5,TRBV19,.,.,TGTGCCAGTAGTATAGATAGGACAGAGAATCAGCCCCAGCATTTT,CASSIDRTENQPQHF
TRBJ2-5,TRBV5-1,.,.,TGCGCCAGCAGCCGGACCACCCCATACCAAGAGACCCAGTACTTC,CASSRTTPYQETQYF
TRBJ2-1,TRBV19,.,few,TGTGCCAGTAGTAGATTCGAGGGGTTTTACAATGAGCAGTTCTTC,CASSRFEGFYNEQFF
TRBJ2-5,TRBV19,TRBD1,.,TGTGCCAGTAGTATACTGGGACAGGGGGGAGAGACCCAGTACTTC,CASSILGQGGETQYF
TRBJ1-1,TRBV7-3,.,.,TGTGCCAGCAGCTCGACAGTGAACACTGAAGCTTTCTTT,CASSSTVNTEAFF
TRBJ2-7,TRBV27,TRBD2,.,TGTGCCAGCAGTCCAGGGAGGGCGGAGAGGGGCCGCTACGAGCAGTACTTC,CASSPGRAERGRYEQYF
TRBJ1-5,TRBV25-1,.,few,TGTGCCAGCAGTGGGGCAGGGAGCAATCAGCCCCAGCATTTT,CASSGAGSNQPQHF
TRBJ2-7,TRBV27,TRBD2,.,TGTGCCAGCAGTTTATCCCTCATCGGGGGGGCCCCCTACGAGCAGTACTTC,CASSLSLIGGAPYEQYF
TRBJ1-1,TRBV4-3,.,.,TGCGCCAGCAGCCAAGACTCCAACAGGGTCGGCACTGAAGCTTTCTTT,CASSQDSNRVGTEAFF
TRBJ2-2,TRBV27,.,.,TGTGCCAGCAGCTATACTTTCGCGAACACCGGGGAGCTGTTTTTT,CASSYTFANTGELFF
TRBJ2-5,TRBV7-9,.,.,TGTGCCAGCAGCGCCCGAGGGTTCCAAGAGACCCAGTACTTC,CASSARGFQETQYF
TRBJ2-2,TRBV19,TRBD1,.,TGTGCCAGTTCCGGGACAGTTAACACCGGGGAGCTGTTTTTT,CASSGTVNTGELFF
TRBJ2-5,TRBV4-2,.,.,TGTGCCAGCAGCCAACCCCCAGGGTTGGAGACCCAGTACTTC,CASSQPPGLETQYF
TRBJ2-7,TRBV27,.,.,TGTGCCAGCAGTTTATCGAGGGGAGGCGAGCAGTACTTC,CASSLSRGGEQYF
TRBJ2-7,TRBV5-1,.,.,TGCGCCAGCAGCTCTAATGTGGGAGGCGAGCAGTACTTC,CASSSNVGGEQYF
TRBJ2-3,TRBV9,TRBD1,.,TGTGCCAGCAGCCCGGGACAGCCTAGCACAGATACGCAGTATTTT,CASSPGQPSTDTQYF
TRBJ2-3,TRBV7-9,TRBD2,.,TGTGCCAGCAGTAAACGGGGAGGGACCCCAGATACGCAGTATTTT,CASSKRGGTPDTQYF
TRBJ2-7,TRBV2,.,.,TGTGCCAGCAGTGGGCAGGTCGACGAGCAGTACTTC,CASSGQVDEQYF
TRBJ2-7,TRBV2,.,.,TGTGCCAGCAGTGCTATCGGCCCCTACGAGCAGTACTTC,CASSAIGPYEQYF
TRBJ1-2,TRBV25-1,TRBD1,.,TGTGCCAGCAGTGAATCCCCCGGACAGGGGGTATCATATGGCTACACCTTC,CASSESPGQGVSYGYTF
TRBJ1-1,TRBV6-6,TRBD1,.,TGTGCCAGCAGTCATCATCGGACAGGGCTGAACACTGAAGCTTTCTTT,CASSHHRTGLNTEAFF
TRBJ2-5,TRBV9,.,.,TGTGCCAGCAGCGTAGATGGGTCTGAAGAGACCCAGTACTTC,CASSVDGSEETQYF
TRBJ1-1,TRBV6-5,TRBD1,few,TGTGCCAGCAGTTACTCGACAGGGAGGGCTTTCTTT,CASSYSTGRAFF
TRBJ1-5,TRBV28,.,.,TGTGCCAGTTCACCCTCCGCATACAATCAGCCCCAGCATTTT,CASSPSAYNQPQHF
TRBJ2-3,TRBV28,TRBD2,.,TGTGCCAGCAGTCTCTCGAGCGGGGGGGCAGATACGCAGTATTTT,CASSLSSGGADTQYF
TRBJ2-5,TRBV29-1,.,few,TGCAGCGTTGAAAGGGGACCCCAGGAGACCCAGTACTTC,CSVERGPQETQYF
TRBJ1-5,TRBV7-4,.,.,TGTGCCAGCAGCTCATTAAAAGGCCAGGGAAAAAATGGCAATCAGCCCCAGCATTTT,CASSSLKGQGKNGNQPQHF